This TCR beta chain was recorded in a study of cytomegalovirus exposure and HLA in healthy donors. The CDR3 covers 15 residues. In the PCR, 60 Vbeta and 13 Jbeta primers were used. This table comes from immunoSEQ multiplex PCR, and its TCRdb copy is limited to in-frame clones, with some not included. Of some 120,000 clones listed, under 85% are singletons. The TCR comes from a woman aged 45-65 years in good health and CMV-seropositive. The chain recombines TRBV1 with TRBJ2-7; TRBD2 was called by the table and not checked on the DNA. TRBV1 is a pseudogene. The specimen was PBMCs. CDR3 loop: CTSRPRTRDGYEQYF. The CDR3 nucleotides are TGCACCAGCAGACCTAGGACTAGGGACGGCTACGAGCAGTACTTC.